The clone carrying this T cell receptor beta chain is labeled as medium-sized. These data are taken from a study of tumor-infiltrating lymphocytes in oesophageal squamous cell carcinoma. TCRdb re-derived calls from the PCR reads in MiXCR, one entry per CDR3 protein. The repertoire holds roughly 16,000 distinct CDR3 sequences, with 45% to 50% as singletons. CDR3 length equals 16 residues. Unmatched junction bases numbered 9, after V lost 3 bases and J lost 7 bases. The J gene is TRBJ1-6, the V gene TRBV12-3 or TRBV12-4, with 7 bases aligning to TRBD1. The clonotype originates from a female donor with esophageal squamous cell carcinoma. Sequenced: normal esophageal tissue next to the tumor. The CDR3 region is CASSFGGSQGNSPLHF. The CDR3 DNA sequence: TGTGCCAGCAGTTTTGGGGGGTCACAGGGGAATTCACCCCTCCACTTT.